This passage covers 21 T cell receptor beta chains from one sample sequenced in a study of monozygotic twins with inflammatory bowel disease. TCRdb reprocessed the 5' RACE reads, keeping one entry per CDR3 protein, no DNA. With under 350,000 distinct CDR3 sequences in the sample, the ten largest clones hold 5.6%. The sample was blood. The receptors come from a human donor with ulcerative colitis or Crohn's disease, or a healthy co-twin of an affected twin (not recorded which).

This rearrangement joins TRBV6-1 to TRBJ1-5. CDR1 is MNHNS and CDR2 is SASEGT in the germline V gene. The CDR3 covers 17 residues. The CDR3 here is CASRGSLGPNSNQPQHF.

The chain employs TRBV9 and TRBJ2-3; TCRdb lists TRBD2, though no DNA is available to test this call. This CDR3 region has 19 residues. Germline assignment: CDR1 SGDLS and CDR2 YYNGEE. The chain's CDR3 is CASSVMGRASGRTTDTQYF.

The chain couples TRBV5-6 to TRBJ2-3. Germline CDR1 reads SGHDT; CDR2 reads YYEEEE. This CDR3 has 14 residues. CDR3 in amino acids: CASSSAGWTDTQYF. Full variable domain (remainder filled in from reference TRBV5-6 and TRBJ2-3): DAGVTQSPTHLIKTRGQQVTLRCSPKSGHDTVSWYQQALGQGPQFIFQYYEEEERQRGNFPDRFSGHQFPNYSSELNVNALLLGDSALYLCASSSAGWTDTQYFGPGTRLTVL.

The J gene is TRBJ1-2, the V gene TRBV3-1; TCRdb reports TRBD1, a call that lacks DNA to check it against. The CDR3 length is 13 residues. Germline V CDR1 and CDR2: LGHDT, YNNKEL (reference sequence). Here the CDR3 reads CASSPRQGYGYTF. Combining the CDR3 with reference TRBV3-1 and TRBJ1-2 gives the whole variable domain DTAVSQTPKYLVTQMGNDKSIKCEQNLGHDTMYWYKQDSKKFLKIMFSYNNKELIINETVPNRFSPKSPDKAHLNLHINSLELGDSAVYFCASSPRQGYGYTFGSGTRLTVV.

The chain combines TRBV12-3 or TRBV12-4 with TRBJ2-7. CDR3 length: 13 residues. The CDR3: CASTKSKFYEQYF.

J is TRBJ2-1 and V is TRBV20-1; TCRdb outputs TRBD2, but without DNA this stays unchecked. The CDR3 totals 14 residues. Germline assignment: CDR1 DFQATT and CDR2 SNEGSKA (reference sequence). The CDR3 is CSASRAGGLDEQFF.

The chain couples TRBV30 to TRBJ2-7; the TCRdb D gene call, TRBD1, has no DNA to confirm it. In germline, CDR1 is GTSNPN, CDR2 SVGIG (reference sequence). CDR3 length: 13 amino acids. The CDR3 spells CAWRPLDMDEQYF.

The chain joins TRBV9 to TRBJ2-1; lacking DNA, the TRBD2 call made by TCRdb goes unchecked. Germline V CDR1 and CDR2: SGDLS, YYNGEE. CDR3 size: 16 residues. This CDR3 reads CASSSGLAGFYNEQFF.

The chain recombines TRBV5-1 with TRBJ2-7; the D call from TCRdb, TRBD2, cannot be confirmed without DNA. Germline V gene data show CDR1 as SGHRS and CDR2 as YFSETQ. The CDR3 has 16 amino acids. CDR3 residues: CASSLASGGSNREQYF.

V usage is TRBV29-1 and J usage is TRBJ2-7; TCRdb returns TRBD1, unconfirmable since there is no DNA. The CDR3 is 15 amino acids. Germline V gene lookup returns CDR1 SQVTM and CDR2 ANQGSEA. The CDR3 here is CSVEREQGTLGEQYF.

The CDR3 spells CASRATSGTNTGELFF. V gene TRBV6-1 combines with J gene TRBJ2-2; with no DNA, the TCRdb D assignment of TRBD2 cannot be verified. CDR3 length: 16 amino acids. Germline values: CDR1 MNHNS, CDR2 SASEGT.

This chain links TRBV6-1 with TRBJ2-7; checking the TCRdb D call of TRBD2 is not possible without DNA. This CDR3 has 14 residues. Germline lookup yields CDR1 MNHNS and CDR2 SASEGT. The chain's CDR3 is CASRGLAGVLEQYF.

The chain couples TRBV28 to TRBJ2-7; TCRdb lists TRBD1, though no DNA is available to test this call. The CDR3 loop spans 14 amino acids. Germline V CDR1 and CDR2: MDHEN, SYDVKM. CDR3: CASSLLQGDDEQYF.

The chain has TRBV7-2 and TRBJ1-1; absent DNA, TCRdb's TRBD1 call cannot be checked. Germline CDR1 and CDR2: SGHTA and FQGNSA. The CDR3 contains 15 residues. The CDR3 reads CASSLVDGTTTEAFF.

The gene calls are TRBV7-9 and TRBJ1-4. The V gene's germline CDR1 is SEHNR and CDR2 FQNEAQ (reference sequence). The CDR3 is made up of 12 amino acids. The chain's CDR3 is CASSFQTEKLFF.

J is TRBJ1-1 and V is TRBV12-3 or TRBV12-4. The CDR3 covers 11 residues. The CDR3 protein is CASSLLAEAFF.

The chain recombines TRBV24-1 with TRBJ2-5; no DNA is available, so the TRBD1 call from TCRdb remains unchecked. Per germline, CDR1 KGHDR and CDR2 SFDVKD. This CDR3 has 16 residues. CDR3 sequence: CATSDSGDLVAETQYF.

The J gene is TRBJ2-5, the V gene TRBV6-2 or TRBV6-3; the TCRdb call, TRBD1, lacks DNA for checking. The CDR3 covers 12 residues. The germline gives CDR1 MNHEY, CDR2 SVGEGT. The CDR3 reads CASSSGDETQYF.

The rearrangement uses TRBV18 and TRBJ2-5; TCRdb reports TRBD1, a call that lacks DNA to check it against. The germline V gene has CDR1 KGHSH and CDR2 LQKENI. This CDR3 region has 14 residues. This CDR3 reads CASSPQTGLETQYF.

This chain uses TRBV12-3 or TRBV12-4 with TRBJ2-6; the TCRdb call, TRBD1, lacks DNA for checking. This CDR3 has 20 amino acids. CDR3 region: CASSSEPPGQYLSGANVLTF.

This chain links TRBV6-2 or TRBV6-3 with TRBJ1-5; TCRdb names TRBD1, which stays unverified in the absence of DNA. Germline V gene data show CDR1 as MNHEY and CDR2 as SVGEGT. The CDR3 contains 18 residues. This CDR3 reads CASSYSGQGLFSNQPQHF.